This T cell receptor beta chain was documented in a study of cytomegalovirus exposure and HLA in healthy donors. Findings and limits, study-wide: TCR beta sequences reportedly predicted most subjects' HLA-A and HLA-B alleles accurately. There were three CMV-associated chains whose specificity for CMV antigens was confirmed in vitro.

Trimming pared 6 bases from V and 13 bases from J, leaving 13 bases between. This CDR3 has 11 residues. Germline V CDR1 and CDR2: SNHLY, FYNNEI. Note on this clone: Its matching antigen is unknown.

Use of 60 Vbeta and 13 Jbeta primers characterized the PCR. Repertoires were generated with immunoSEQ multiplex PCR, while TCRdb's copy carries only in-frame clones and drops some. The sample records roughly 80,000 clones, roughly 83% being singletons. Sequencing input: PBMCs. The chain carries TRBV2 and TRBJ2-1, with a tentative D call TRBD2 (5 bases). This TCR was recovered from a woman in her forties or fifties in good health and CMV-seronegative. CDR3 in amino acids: CASSGAGLQFF. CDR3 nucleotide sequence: TGTGCCAGCAGCGGCGCGGGCTTACAGTTCTTC.